Presented here are 5 T cell receptor beta chains from one specimen sequenced in a study of cytomegalovirus exposure and HLA in healthy donors. PCR amplification relied on 60 Vbeta primers (plus 13 Jbeta primers). TCRdb's copy holds only in-frame clones and misses some; the assay was immunoSEQ multiplex PCR. The table lists 75,000 to 80,000 clones, around 79% of them singletons. Sequencing was carried out using PBMCs. The receptors were gathered from a man aged 35 to 55 in good health and CMV-seronegative.

This chain links TRBV28 with TRBJ1-2, with TRBD1 matching over 8 bases. The germline V gene has CDR1 MDHEN and CDR2 SYDVKM. V lost 5 bases and J lost 8; bases outside the gene matches: 7. This CDR3 is built from 13 residues. The CDR3 region is CASSRGQGVGYTF. CDR3 sequence (DNA): TGTGCCAGCAGTCGTGGACAGGGAGTAGGCTACACCTTC.

The J gene is TRBJ1-2, the V gene TRBV5-4, with unresolved D. The CDR3 loop spans 13 amino acids. Germline loops: CDR1 SGHNT, CDR2 YYREEE (reference sequence). V dropped 4 bases and J dropped 4 bases, with 11 bases sitting between them. CDR3 residues: CASSAGITYGYTF. CDR3 DNA sequence: TGTGCCAGCAGCGCCGGGATTACCTATGGCTACACCTTC.

The chain uses TRBV29-1 and TRBJ2-5; weak D call: TRBD1 (6 bases). V was clipped by 7 bases and J by 5 bases, with 17 bases between them. CDR3 length: 13 residues. Germline CDR1 SQVTM, CDR2 ANQGSEA. The CDR3 bases are TGCAGCGCTGGGGGCGGGTTGGGGGAGACCCAGTACTTC. It encodes CSAGGGLGETQYF.

This clone has only a few counts. The V and J genes are TRBV6-1 and TRBJ2-7, with TRBD2 identical over 9 bases. V lost 5 bases and J lost 3; bases outside the gene matches: 8. The CDR3 extends over 15 amino acids. Germline CDR1 is MNHNS and CDR2 is SASEGT. Written as DNA, the CDR3 is TGTGCCAGCAGTACACCTAGGACTAGCGACTACGAGCAGTACTTC. Its translation: CASSTPRTSDYEQYF.

This clone has a handful of counts. The chain's CDR3 is CASSQTAYEQYF. In DNA form, the CDR3 reads TGTGCCAGCAGCCAGACAGCGTACGAGCAGTACTTC. This chain links TRBV14 with TRBJ2-7; D might be TRBD1 (5 bases). CDR3 length equals 12 residues. The V gene's germline CDR1 is SGHDN and CDR2 FVKESK. The V and J ends lost 3 bases and 4 bases respectively, with 7 bases between them.